One sample yielded the 5 T cell receptor beta chains listed below, sequenced in a study of T-cell reconstitution after alpha-beta-depleted transplantation in children. Preparation of the TCRbeta library used unique molecular identifiers. TCRdb analysed the PCR reads with MiXCR anew, one entry per CDR3 protein. Of roughly 160,000 distinct CDR3 sequences listed, around 10% are singletons. Specimen: PBMCs, collected before TCRalphabeta/CD19-depleted stem cell transplant. The receptors here all came from a boy between 2 and 10 years old with acute myeloid leukemia, due to receive a stem cell transplant.

This clonotype came up many times. V gene TRBV5-6 combines with J gene TRBJ1-2, with unresolved D. The CDR3 extends over 16 amino acids. V shed 0 bases and J shed 6 bases, with 18 bases lying between them. Germline values: CDR1 SGHDT, CDR2 YYEEEE. The CDR3 DNA reads as TGTGCCAGCAGCTTGGTTAGGGCACCCACTGGGCATGGCTACACCTTC. This encodes CASSLVRAPTGHGYTF.

This clonotype has ten or more counts. V and J are TRBV12-3 or TRBV12-4 and TRBJ1-3, with a tentative D call TRBD1 (6 bases). V lost 6 bases and J 0 bases, leaving 12 bases between the germline ends. This CDR3 contains 15 residues. CDR3 sequence: CASRPTGNSGNTIYF. CDR3 in DNA: TGTGCCAGCAGACCCACAGGGAACTCTGGAAACACCATATATTTT.

This clonotype showed up many times. The rearrangement links TRBV15 to TRBJ2-6, with TRBD1 identical over 7 bases. The CDR3 loop spans 17 amino acids. CDR1 and CDR2 from the germline V gene are LNHNV and YYDKDF (reference sequence). Germline trimming cut 2 bases from V and 0 bases from J; bases unmatched to any gene: 4. DNA for the CDR3: TGTGCCACCAGCAGATCCCACAGGGGCTCTGGGGCCAACGTCCTGACTTTC. As protein: CATSRSHRGSGANVLTF.

The chain combines TRBV4-1 with TRBJ2-2, with D possibly matching TRBD2 (5 bases). The CDR3 contains 17 residues. Trimming took off 0 bases at V and 3 bases at J, with 14 bases between the two ends. Germline V lookup: CDR1 MGHRA, CDR2 YSYEKL. The CDR3 DNA sequence: TGCGCCAGCAGCCAAGATGATCTAGCTTGGTACACCGGGGAGCTGTTTTTT. It translates to CASSQDDLAWYTGELFF.

This clonotype was observed at least ten times. One end of the junction is discordant with germline, which a read error may explain. CDR3 region: CASSSGQSYGYTF. DNA for the CDR3: TGTGCCAGTAGTTCGGGACAGAGCTATGGCTACACCTTC. The rearrangement links TRBV12-3 or TRBV12-4 to TRBJ1-2, with 7 positions matching TRBD1. The CDR3 totals 13 residues.